This TCR beta chain was sequenced during a study of cytotoxic CD8 clonotypes in ibrutinib-treated CLL. Study observations and caveats: Clonality (at baseline) was higher than in age-matched healthy donors and tracked circulating CD8+ T-cell counts. Increased clonality at ibrutinib response gave way to a return toward baseline at progression.

Libraries of TCR beta were made from about 1.8 micrograms of genomic DNA that came from cryopreserved PBMCs. Investigators sought sequencing depths of between 1 in 200,000 and 1 in 1 million T cells. The repertoire was sequenced with immunoSEQ multiplex PCR; TCRdb's copy has only in-frame clones and lacks some. The table includes about 68,000 clones, around 81% detected once. There are a few counts of this clone. Its target is unknown. Here the sequenced sample was PBMCs, taken at disease progression, from a patient treated with ibrutinib. This clonotype was obtained from a human donor with chronic lymphocytic leukemia.

The CDR3, as DNA: TGTGCCAGCTCACCGGCCCGAGGGTCCTACGAGCAGTACTTC. Protein sequence: CASSPARGSYEQYF. The chain has TRBV18 and TRBJ2-7; maybe TRBD2 (5 bases). Trimming pared 3 bases from V and 1 base from J, leaving 10 bases between. The CDR3 is made up of 14 amino acids. Germline V gives CDR1 KGHSH, CDR2 LQKENI.